There are a few counts of the clone carrying this T cell receptor beta chain. What it binds is not known. Via MiXCR, TCRdb re-called the 5' RACE reads, giving one row per CDR3 protein. The table records tens of thousands of distinct CDR3 sequences, more than 3.5% of them present only once. These data originate in a study of neurological immune-mediated disorders. Study-wide findings and caveats: HTLV-1-associated myelopathy had the most TCR clonal expansion, while multiple sclerosis had the least, a level that fell below healthy controls. According to phylogenetic grouping, one related-CDR3 cluster, a possible signature, contained the repertoires of 18 of 34 multiple sclerosis patients.

The ends lost 3 bases at V and 5 bases at J; junction bases unmatched: 5. Germline CDR1 and CDR2: WSHSY and SAAADI. This CDR3 contains 15 residues. Sequences were obtained from PBMCs. The sequence came from a man between 60 and 70 years old with multiple sclerosis. The genes are TRBV10-2 and TRBJ1-5; 9 bases align to TRBD1. The CDR3 nucleotides are TGCGCCAGCAGTGAATGGGGACAGGGTGATCAGCCCCAGCATTTT. Its translation: CASSEWGQGDQPQHF.